What follows is one T cell receptor (beta chain) and its context. Its antigen is not known. A second 7 to 11 cycle PCR used barcoded and J-beta primers. TCRdb analysed the 5' RACE reads with MiXCR anew, one entry per CDR3 protein. The sample records more than 800,000 distinct CDR3 sequences, around 45% being singletons. The source of the sample is a study of blood T cells in healthy people across ages. Study-wide findings and caveats: Naive and antigen-experienced cells were not separated, limiting conclusive comparison.

Roughly 10 milliliters of peripheral blood were drawn from each donor. The CDR3 extends over 18 amino acids. Unmatched junction bases numbered 9, after V lost 5 bases and J lost 2 bases. CDR1 MDHEN and CDR2 SYDVKM come from the germline V gene. This sequence joins TRBV28 and TRBJ2-3, with 14 bases matching TRBD2. The sequence was obtained from an older woman in good health. Sequencing was carried out using blood. The CDR3 loop is CASSPGLAGGRFTDTQYF. The CDR3 region has the DNA TGTGCCAGCAGTCCAGGACTAGCGGGAGGACGTTTCACAGATACGCAGTATTTT. Using reference TRBV28 and TRBJ2-3 for the parts outside the CDR3, the full variable domain is DVKVTQSSRYLVKRTGEKVFLECVQDMDHENMFWYRQDPGLGLRLIYFSYDVKMKEKGDIPEGYSVSREKKERFSLILESASTNQTSMYLCASSPGLAGGRFTDTQYFGPGTRLTVL.